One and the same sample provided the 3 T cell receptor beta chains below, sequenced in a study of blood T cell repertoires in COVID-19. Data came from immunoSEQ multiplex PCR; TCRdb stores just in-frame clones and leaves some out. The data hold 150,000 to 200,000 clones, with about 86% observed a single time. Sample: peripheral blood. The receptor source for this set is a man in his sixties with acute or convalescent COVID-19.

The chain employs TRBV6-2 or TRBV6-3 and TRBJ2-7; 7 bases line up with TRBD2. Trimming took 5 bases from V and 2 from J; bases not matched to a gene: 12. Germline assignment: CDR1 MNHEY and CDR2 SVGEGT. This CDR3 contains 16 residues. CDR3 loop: CASSPRGSGPTYEQYF. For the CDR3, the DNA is TGTGCCAGCAGTCCCCGGGGTAGCGGGCCTACCTACGAGCAGTACTTC.

CDR3 in DNA: TGTGCCAGCAGTCCTGGACTAGCGGGACTCCAAGAGACCCAGTACTTC. Translated: CASSPGLAGLQETQYF. The V and J genes are TRBV27 and TRBJ2-5; 12 nucleotides agree with TRBD2. This CDR3 comprises 16 residues. V shed 5 bases, J shed 1 base, and the junction held 5 bases outside the gene matches. Germline CDR1 reads MNHEY; CDR2 reads SMNVEV (reference sequence).

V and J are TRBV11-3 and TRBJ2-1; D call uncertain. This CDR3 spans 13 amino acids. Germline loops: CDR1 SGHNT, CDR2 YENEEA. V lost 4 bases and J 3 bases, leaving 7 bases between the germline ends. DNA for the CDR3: TGTGCCAGCAGCTCCGGAGACTACAATGAGCAGTTCTTC. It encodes CASSSGDYNEQFF.